This T cell receptor (beta chain) was captured by sequencing in a study of T-cell memory formation after mild COVID-19. In the case of this clonotype: The antigen is undetermined.

V gave up 4 bases and J gave up 4 bases, with 15 bases separating them. Per the germline V gene, CDR1 is LGHNA and CDR2 is YSLEER. This CDR3 contains 15 residues. TCRdb re-called the 5' RACE reads through MiXCR, storing one row per CDR3 protein. The sample yields roughly 280,000 distinct CDR3 sequences, roughly 8.2% seen once. Overall study results and limits: In pre-infection memory, a portion of responding clones appeared, which suggested that cross-reactive memory joined. Clones contracting day 15 to 85 were balanced CD4/CD8; later expanders leaned CD4+.

The chain combines TRBV4-3 with TRBJ2-3, with D tentatively TRBD2 (5 bases). This clonotype was obtained from a man aged 18-30 years who had mild COVID-19 (a few samples of this study predate the infection). Cell type and time point are not known. The sequenced sample consisted of PBMCs or a T cell subset sorted from them (not recorded which). DNA of the CDR3: TGCGCCAGCAGCCGGGCCCCGGGGATCGCAGATACGCAGTATTTT. This codes for CASSRAPGIADTQYF.